This is a list of T cell receptor beta chains from one sample in a study of identical twins. One entry per CDR3 protein, called by TCRdb with MiXCR from the 5' RACE reads. The data show about 520,000 distinct CDR3 sequences, 22% seen once. These data also featured in a second study, about T cells expressing NK-cell markers.

Sequenced material: CD4+ T cells sorted from blood. Receptors originate from a woman aged 18-35 years in good health. Both conserved end residues are part of each CDR3. A D gene is named only where the DNA matches it firmly. Rows give clone size only sometimes, using once, few, many, or a class for an expanded clone.

TRBV11-2	TRBJ2-7	TRBD2	-	CASSSGGLAGARYF	TGTGCCAGCAGCTCGGGGGGACTAGCGGGGGCCCGGTACTTC
TRBV20-1	TRBJ2-3	TRBD1	-	CSAGDTGGSTDTQYF	TGCAGTGCCGGGGACACAGGGGGTAGCACAGATACGCAGTATTTT
TRBV20-1	TRBJ2-5	-	-	CSARVVGQETQYF	TGCAGTGCTAGAGTGGTCGGTCAAGAGACCCAGTACTTC
TRBV7-9	TRBJ2-5	-	many	CASSKGGFQETQYF	TGTGCCAGCAGCAAGGGGGGCTTTCAAGAGACCCAGTACTTC
TRBV12-3/TRBV12-4	TRBJ1-6	TRBD1	-	CASSPTGTGGSPLHF	TGTGCCAGCAGTCCAACCGGGACAGGCGGGTCACCCCTCCACTTT
TRBV3-1	TRBJ1-3	-	-	CASSQMGPWGASGNTIYF	TGTGCCAGCAGCCAAATGGGTCCCTGGGGGGCAAGTGGAAACACCATATATTTT
TRBV3-1	TRBJ2-1	-	few	CASSQDVDEQFF	TGTGCCAGCAGCCAAGATGTGGATGAGCAGTTCTTC
TRBV12-3/TRBV12-4	TRBJ1-6	TRBD1	few	CASSFRWQGEKNSPLHF	TGTGCCAGCAGTTTCAGGTGGCAGGGGGAGAAAAATTCACCCCTCCACTTT
TRBV10-3	TRBJ2-7	-	-	CAISGGQHYEQYF	TGTGCCATCAGTGGAGGGCAGCACTACGAGCAGTACTTC
TRBV20-1	TRBJ2-1	-	few	CSAKRGMARVNEQFF	TGCAGTGCCAAGAGGGGAATGGCGAGGGTTAATGAGCAGTTCTTC
TRBV15	TRBJ2-2	-	-	CATSSWVQANTGELFF	TGTGCCACCAGCAGTTGGGTACAGGCGAACACCGGGGAGCTGTTTTTT
TRBV4-1	TRBJ2-1	TRBD2	-	CASSQGWLTGGRDNEQFF	TGCGCCAGCAGCCAAGGTTGGCTAACGGGGGGTAGAGACAATGAGCAGTTCTTC
TRBV7-2	TRBJ2-3	-	few	CASSEGGWDTQYF	TGTGCCAGCAGCGAGGGGGGGTGGGATACGCAGTATTTT
TRBV7-8	TRBJ2-2	-	few	CASSLAIREVAGELFF	TGTGCCAGCAGCTTAGCGATCAGGGAAGTGGCCGGGGAGCTGTTTTTT
TRBV20-1	TRBJ2-3	-	many	CSARGSTDTQYF	TGCAGTGCTAGAGGGAGCACAGATACGCAGTATTTT
TRBV5-1	TRBJ2-1	TRBD2	-	CASSLGGRGSQFF	TGCGCCAGCAGCTTAGGCGGGAGGGGAAGCCAGTTCTTC
TRBV10-3	TRBJ2-5	-	few	CAIIGSILQETQYF	TGTGCCATCATAGGCAGTATATTGCAAGAGACCCAGTACTTC